The sequence of this TCR beta chain was determined in a study of blood T cell repertoires in COVID-19. Study-wide context: From the United States, Italy and Spain came samples of acute and convalescent COVID-19. Nucleic acid was either cDNA or gDNA, and it came from T cells, B-cell-depleted T cells, or PBMCs.

Seattle enrolled patients during active infection and tracked them longitudinally. Original analysis: Amplification of reference gene primers provided the estimated nucleated cell counts. Repertoires were generated with immunoSEQ multiplex PCR, while TCRdb's copy carries only in-frame clones and drops some. D and trimming were read from the DNA, whereas the V and J calls and clone size are those reported in that table. Of approximately 53,000 clones listed, about four fifths were seen once; the top ten hold 20% to 25%. Trimming left V 1 base short and J 5 bases short, with 11 bases between. CDR3 length: 14 amino acids. Per germline, CDR1 SGHRS and CDR2 YFSETQ.

Sequenced sample: peripheral blood. The receptor was derived from a woman aged 80 or older with COVID-19, enrolled during active disease. The chain couples TRBV5-1 to TRBJ2-3; D perhaps matches TRBD2 (6 bases). In nucleotides, the CDR3 is TGCGCCAGCAGCTTGAGCCTAGCGATAGATACGCAGTATTTT. Amino acids: CASSLSLAIDTQYF.